These 28 T cell receptor beta chains were sequenced from one sample in a study of blood T cell repertoires in COVID-19. Generated by immunoSEQ multiplex PCR, the TCRdb table keeps only in-frame clones and is missing some. Here the sample spans around 120,000 clones, approximately 88% being singletons. The sequenced sample consisted of peripheral blood. These receptors all stem from a man aged 50-60 years with acute or convalescent COVID-19.

The table lists this clone with a count of one. V and J are TRBV24-1 and TRBJ2-7; 10 bases match TRBD1. The germline V gene has CDR1 KGHDR and CDR2 SFDVKD. V lost 2 bases to trimming and J lost 2 bases; unmatched junction nucleotides: 2. The CDR3 is 15 amino acids. CDR3 loop: CATSDWGQGPYEQYF. CDR3 coding DNA: TGTGCCACCAGTGATTGGGGACAGGGGCCCTACGAGCAGTACTTC.

This rearrangement joins TRBV7-2 to TRBJ2-2, with D perhaps matching TRBD2 (6 bases). Germline CDR1 is SGHTA and CDR2 is FQGNSA. Trimming stripped 3 bases from V and 2 bases from J, with 13 bases between. This CDR3 has 16 residues. CDR3 nucleotide sequence: TGTGCCAGCAGCTTCCGGGGGATAAGAAACACCGGGGAGCTGTTTTTT. Its translation is CASSFRGIRNTGELFF.

This clone was seen more than once but under ten times. This rearrangement joins TRBV21-1 to TRBJ2-1; TRBD2, the D gene given by the table, was not confirmed from the DNA. TRBV21-1 is tagged as a pseudogene. This CDR3 comprises 16 residues. CDR3 nucleotides: TGTGCCAGCAGCAAAGCTTTAGTGAGCTCCTACAATGAGCAGTTCTTC. It codes for CASSKALVSSYNEQFF.

The chain combines TRBV3-1 (or the pseudogene TRBV3-2) with TRBJ2-3; maybe TRBD1 (6 bases). The germline CDR1 and CDR2 sequences are LGHDT and YNNKEL (reference sequence). The CDR3 totals 16 residues. V was clipped by 3 bases and J by 5 bases, with 18 bases between them. The CDR3 is CASSHRLPTGVDTQYF. The CDR3 bases are TGTGCCAGCAGCCACAGGCTTCCGACAGGCGTAGATACGCAGTATTTT.

CDR3 nucleotide sequence: TGTGCCAGCTCACCAAGGAGCAGTCCCTACGAGCAGTACTTC. Translating gives CASSPRSSPYEQYF. The rearrangement links TRBV18 to TRBJ2-7; D is ambiguous. The germline V gene encodes CDR1 KGHSH and CDR2 LQKENI. The V end lost 2 bases, the J end lost 2 bases, and 10 bases lay between the germline ends. The CDR3 consists of 14 residues.

CDR3 sequence (DNA): TGTGCCAGCAGTTCATATCCGACGGGGGAGGTAGCCACTGAAGCTTTCTTT. Amino acid sequence: CASSSYPTGEVATEAFF. This rearrangement joins TRBV27 to TRBJ1-1, with TRBD1 as a possible D gene (5 bases). Between the trimmed V and J ends, which lost 4 bases and 4 bases, there was a span of 22 bases. CDR1 and CDR2 (germline): MNHEY, SMNVEV (reference sequence). The CDR3 covers 17 residues.

CDR3 amino acids: CASSLEEGGTLAKNIQYF. The CDR3, as DNA: TGCGCCAGCAGCTTGGAGGAGGGCGGTACGTTAGCCAAAAACATTCAGTACTTC. The chain joins TRBV5-1 to TRBJ2-4, with D possibly TRBD2 on 6 matching bases. V gave up 0 bases and J gave up 0 bases, with 16 bases separating them. CDR1 is SGHRS and CDR2 is YFSETQ in the germline V gene. The CDR3 has 18 residues.

This sequence joins TRBV2 and TRBJ2-7; possibly TRBD2 for D (7 bases). V was pared by 8 bases and J by 2 bases, with 16 bases between. This CDR3 is built from 14 residues. The germline gives CDR1 SNHLY, CDR2 FYNNEI. This CDR3 is CASWVRGGPYEQYF. As DNA, the CDR3 is TGTGCCAGCTGGGTGAGGGGGGGCCCCTACGAGCAGTACTTC.

The rearrangement links TRBV2 to TRBJ1-1, with D maybe TRBD1 (5 bases). This CDR3 spans 17 amino acids. Germline CDR1 SNHLY, CDR2 FYNNEI. The V end was cut by 2 bases, the J end by 5 bases, with 21 bases between. CDR3 coding DNA: TGTGCCAGCAGTGAAATCGGGGGGGGAAGGACGAATACTGAAGCTTTCTTT. Amino acids: CASSEIGGGRTNTEAFF.

This chain joins TRBV7-2 and TRBJ1-5; the D is unclear. The V end lost 1 base, the J end lost 4 bases, and 11 bases lay between the germline ends. Germline V CDR1 and CDR2: SGHTA, FQGNSA. The CDR3 spans 15 residues. CDR3 nucleotides: TGTGCCAGCAGCTTAGGGTCGCTCACTAATCAGCCCCAGCATTTT. Encoded protein: CASSLGSLTNQPQHF.

The rearrangement joins TRBV11-2 to TRBJ2-1; 15 bases are shared with TRBD2. Germline V CDR1 and CDR2: SGHAT, FQNNGV. The CDR3 consists of 19 residues. Trimming took 5 bases from V and 4 from J; bases not matched to a gene: 12. DNA for the CDR3: TGTGCCAGCAGCAAAGGGAGGGGACTAGCGGGAGGTTCTTACAATGAGCAGTTCTTC. Encoded protein: CASSKGRGLAGGSYNEQFF.

This clone was found once. CDR3 sequence reads: CASSPEGGLSTEAFF. As DNA, the CDR3 is TGTGCCAGCAGCCCCGAGGGGGGGTTGAGCACTGAAGCTTTCTTT. The chain joins TRBV9 to TRBJ1-1; maybe TRBD1 (6 bases). Germline CDR1 is SGDLS and CDR2 is YYNGEE. The CDR3 loop spans 15 amino acids. Trimming took 4 bases from V and 4 from J, leaving 17 bases between them.

V gene TRBV27 combines with J gene TRBJ1-2; 11 bases map to TRBD1. Germline-derived CDR1 and CDR2 are MNHEY and SMNVEV (reference sequence). V shed 5 bases, J shed 4 bases, and the junction held 15 bases outside the gene matches. The CDR3 has 18 amino acids. CDR3 residues: CASSPLRSDRGRIYGYTF. As DNA, the CDR3 is TGTGCCAGCAGTCCTCTCCGTTCGGACAGGGGGCGCATCTATGGCTACACCTTC.

The chain couples TRBV10-2 to TRBJ2-1; 7 bases are shared with TRBD2. The V gene's germline CDR1 is WSHSY and CDR2 SAAADI. The CDR3 sequence is 15 residues long. The trim removed 7 bases at V and 0 bases at J, leaving 6 bases unmatched. The CDR3 DNA sequence: TGCGCCAGCAAGAAGGGCGGGGGCTCCTACAATGAGCAGTTCTTC. It specifies CASKKGGGSYNEQFF.

Turning to this clone: Relative to the germline gene, one junction end is altered; a read error may explain this. This rearrangement joins TRBV6-5 to TRBJ2-1, with 13 bases lining up with TRBD2. The CDR3 has 14 amino acids. In germline, CDR1 is MNHEY, CDR2 SVGAGI. DNA of the CDR3: TGTGCCAGCAGTTACTCCGGGACTAGCGGGATACCGGTCTTC. Its translation is CASSYSGTSGIPVF.

V usage is TRBV6-5 and J usage is TRBJ2-3; 8 nucleotides align to TRBD2. Germline V gene data show CDR1 as MNHEY and CDR2 as SVGAGI. CDR3 length: 15 amino acids. The ends lost 1 base at V and 2 bases at J; junction bases unmatched: 2. The CDR3: CASSYFSGATDTQYF. CDR3 bases: TGTGCCAGCAGTTACTTTAGCGGGGCCACAGATACGCAGTATTTT.

This clone was picked up a small number of times. The chain recombines TRBV10-2 with TRBJ1-6, with TRBD1 as a possible D gene (6 bases). CDR3 length equals 14 residues. V was cut by 6 bases and J by 6 bases, with 12 bases left in between. The germline gives CDR1 WSHSY, CDR2 SAAADI. The CDR3 sequence is CASSRTAINSPLHF. In DNA form, the CDR3 reads TGCGCCAGCAGCCGGACAGCGATTAATTCACCCCTCCACTTT.

The V gene is TRBV7-2, the J gene TRBJ2-4; 8 positions match TRBD1. CDR3 size: 16 residues. Per the germline V gene, CDR1 is SGHTA and CDR2 is FQGNSA. With 1 base clipped from V and 4 bases from J, the junction kept 6 bases outside the gene matches. The CDR3 here is CASSLGPGQEKNIQYF. For the CDR3, the DNA is TGTGCCAGCAGCTTAGGCCCGGGACAGGAAAAAAACATTCAGTACTTC.

This clone is a singleton in its sample. The chain uses TRBV20-1 and TRBJ2-6; D possibly corresponds to TRBD1 (5 bases). The CDR3 is 16 amino acids. Germline V CDR1 and CDR2: DFQATT, SNEGSKA (reference sequence). V dropped 3 bases and J dropped 1 base, with 13 bases sitting between them. The DNA of the CDR3 is TGCAGTGCTAGTTTTCAGGGCGGATCTGGGGCCAACGTCCTGACTTTC. This translates into CSASFQGGSGANVLTF.

This sequence joins TRBV24-1 and TRBJ1-2; tentatively, D is TRBD1 (6 bases). Looked up from germline, CDR1 is KGHDR and CDR2 is SFDVKD. This CDR3 has 12 amino acids. V was pared by 6 bases and J by 8 bases, with 12 bases between. The CDR3 region is CATSSTGSGYTF. CDR3 coding DNA: TGTGCCACCAGTAGTACAGGGAGCGGCTACACCTTC.

This clone was counted a few times. The chain has TRBV6-6 and TRBJ2-5; 8 bases are a match to TRBD1. The CDR3 has 17 residues. The V gene end was trimmed by 5 bases and the J gene end by 5 bases; junction bases not matched to a gene: 16. CDR1 is MNHNY and CDR2 is SVGAGI in the germline V gene (reference sequence). As DNA, the CDR3 is TGTGCCAGCAGTCCACGCAGAAACCAGGGGGCAGGGGAGACCCAGTACTTC. This gives the protein CASSPRRNQGAGETQYF.

V gene TRBV4-1 combines with J gene TRBJ1-4, with D perhaps matching TRBD1 (5 bases). There are 17 residues in the CDR3. The V end was cut by 1 base, the J end by 0 bases, with 12 bases between. Germline V gives CDR1 MGHRA, CDR2 YSYEKL. The CDR3 nucleotides read TGCGCCAGCAGCCAAGTTCGGACATCAGCAACTAATGAAAAACTGTTTTTT. This translates into CASSQVRTSATNEKLFF.

This chain uses TRBV7-8 with TRBJ1-2; the match to TRBD1 covers 8 bases. Germline V CDR1 and CDR2: SGHVS, FQNEAQ. The CDR3 has 14 residues. J gave up 8 bases and V 5 bases, and 10 bases lay outside the gene matches. CDR3 nucleotide sequence: TGTGCCAGCAGCCCGAGGGGACAGGAGGAGGGCTACACCTTC. Its translation: CASSPRGQEEGYTF.

CDR3 loop: CSVEDRANTEAFF. The DNA of the CDR3 is TGCAGCGTGGAGGACAGGGCGAACACTGAAGCTTTCTTT. The chain joins TRBV29-1 to TRBJ1-1, with TRBD1 identical over 8 bases. V shed 6 bases, J shed 1 base, and the junction held 4 bases outside the gene matches. The CDR3 runs to 13 residues. CDR1 and CDR2 (germline): SQVTM, ANQGSEA.

The V gene is TRBV11-3, the J gene TRBJ1-3; no clear D gene. Trimming took 5 bases from V and 7 from J, leaving 15 bases between them. The CDR3 totals 14 residues. Germline CDR1 is SGHNT and CDR2 is YENEEA. CDR3 amino acids: CASSTSGISNTIYF. CDR3 nucleotide sequence: TGTGCCAGCAGCACGTCGGGTATTTCCAACACCATATATTTT. The full variable domain, rest sourced from reference TRBV11-3 and TRBJ1-3, is EAGVVQSPRYKIIEKKQPVAFWCNPISGHNTLYWYLQNLGQGPELLIRYENEEAVDDSQLPKDRFSAERLKGVDSTLKIQPAELGDSAVYLCASSTSGISNTIYFGEGSWLTVV.

Here the CDR3 DNA reads TGTGCCAGCAGTGAGGTTAGCGGGGAACGGAATGAGCAGTTCTTC. This gives the protein CASSEVSGERNEQFF. This chain links TRBV2 with TRBJ2-1; 8 nucleotides agree with TRBD2. The trim removed 3 bases at V and 7 bases at J, leaving 8 bases unmatched. The germline V gene encodes CDR1 SNHLY and CDR2 FYNNEI. The CDR3 totals 15 residues.

The V call is TRBV11-2, the J call TRBJ1-4; 8 bases align to TRBD1. The trim removed 4 bases at V and 3 bases at J, leaving 4 bases unmatched. Germline assignment: CDR1 SGHAT and CDR2 FQNNGV. The CDR3 runs 15 residues. The CDR3 reads CASSSGQGANEKLFF. The CDR3 DNA is TGTGCCAGCAGCTCCGGACAGGGAGCTAATGAAAAACTGTTTTTT.

This chain uses TRBV19 with TRBJ1-5; 12 nucleotides line up with TRBD1. The CDR3 has 15 amino acids. J lost 6 bases, V lost 5 bases, and 5 bases had no gene match. The germline V gene has CDR1 LNHDA and CDR2 SQIVND (reference sequence). The CDR3 protein is CASSRDRGLGQPQHF. The CDR3 DNA follows: TGTGCCAGTAGTCGGGACAGGGGGCTTGGTCAGCCCCAGCATTTT. The full variable domain, its missing parts supplied by reference TRBV19 and TRBJ1-5, is DGGITQSPKYLFRKEGQNVTLSCEQNLNHDAMYWYRQDPGQGLRLIYYSQIVNDFQKGDIAEGYSVSREKKESFPLTVTSAQKNPTAFYLCASSRDRGLGQPQHFGDGTRLSIL.